A few counts support the clone carrying this T cell receptor beta chain. The antigen remains undetermined. The sample originates from a study of T cells after yellow fever vaccination. Notes on the study in general: Some clonotypes were seen in both the CD4 and the CD8 compartments. These made up a small share and likely arose from convergent recombination. Post-booster repertoires again held most primary-vaccination clones (about 95% CD4, 88% CD8). Abundant clonotypes from the bulk population could get into FACS-sorted repertoires as contaminants.

The CDR3 loop spans 14 amino acids. V lost 7 bases, J lost 1 base, and 12 bases lay in between. Germline CDR1 SGHTA, CDR2 FQGNSA. MiXCR was run by TCRdb on the 5' RACE reads, yielding one entry per CDR3 protein. The sample yields a few hundred thousand distinct CDR3 sequences, 7.5% to 9% seen once. The chain is built from TRBV7-2 and TRBJ2-3, with D unresolved. The TCR sequence derives from a man younger than 35 who received the YFV17D yellow fever vaccine. Specimen: CD4+ T cells sorted from PBMCs, collected 5 days after the yellow fever booster vaccination. The CDR3 spells CASTRPWGTDTQYF. The CDR3 DNA sequence: TGTGCCAGCACCCGCCCATGGGGCACAGATACGCAGTATTTT.